A single sample gave rise to the 14 T cell receptor beta chains below, sequenced in a study of preoperative IRX-2 immunotherapy in early breast cancer. The treatment: preoperative locoregional IRX-2 cytokine immunotherapy. Repertoires were generated with immunoSEQ multiplex PCR, while TCRdb's copy carries only in-frame clones and drops some. The sample holds about 43,000 clones; approximately 95% are singletons and the top ten take roughly 1.5%. This specimen was tumor tissue, taken after IRX-2 immunotherapy. The receptors derive from a human donor with breast cancer.

V and J are TRBV7-2 and TRBJ1-1, with no clear D. Trimming stripped 1 base from V and 4 bases from J, with 13 bases between. The CDR3 extends over 15 amino acids. Germline CDR1 reads SGHTA; CDR2 reads FQGNSA. The CDR3 region is CASSLDWSRVTEAFF. The CDR3 nucleotides read TGTGCCAGCAGCTTAGACTGGAGTCGAGTCACTGAAGCTTTCTTT.

The chain combines TRBV5-1 with TRBJ1-2; D remains ambiguous. Trimming stripped 0 bases from V and 4 bases from J, with 7 bases between. Germline CDR1 is SGHRS and CDR2 is YFSETQ. The CDR3 is made up of 13 amino acids. For the CDR3, the DNA is TGCGCCAGCAGCTTGGGAGTAGGCTATGGCTACACCTTC. Amino acids: CASSLGVGYGYTF. The full variable domain, its missing parts supplied by reference TRBV5-1 and TRBJ1-2, is KAGVTQTPRYLIKTRGQQVTLSCSPISGHRSVSWYQQTPGQGLQFLFEYFSETQRNKGNFPGRFSGRQFSNSRSEMNVSTLELGDSALYLCASSLGVGYGYTFGSGTRLTVV.

The genes are TRBV28 and TRBJ2-1; 8 nucleotides match TRBD1. V lost 5 bases and J lost 6; bases outside the gene matches: 6. The CDR3 totals 14 residues. Germline CDR1 MDHEN, CDR2 SYDVKM. CDR3: CASSDRGSGNEQFF. The CDR3 coding sequence is TGTGCCAGCAGTGACAGGGGAAGCGGCAATGAGCAGTTCTTC.

The V call is TRBV5-1, the J call TRBJ1-3; a weak D match, TRBD1 (5 bases). The length of the CDR3 is 15 residues. V was trimmed by 4 bases and J by 4 bases, leaving 15 bases between them. CDR1 SGHRS and CDR2 YFSETQ come from the germline V gene. CDR3 protein: CASSPGPSGGNTIYF. The CDR3 bases are TGCGCCAGCAGCCCGGGACCCTCGGGGGGAAACACCATATATTTT. Looking up the rest from reference TRBV5-1 and TRBJ1-3 gives the full variable domain: KAGVTQTPRYLIKTRGQQVTLSCSPISGHRSVSWYQQTPGQGLQFLFEYFSETQRNKGNFPGRFSGRQFSNSRSEMNVSTLELGDSALYLCASSPGPSGGNTIYFGEGSWLTVV.

The chain has TRBV19 and TRBJ1-2; D may be TRBD1 (6 bases). The CDR3 sequence is 15 residues long. V was pared by 5 bases and J by 8 bases, with 21 bases between. Germline V gives CDR1 LNHDA, CDR2 SQIVND (reference sequence). The CDR3 coding sequence is TGTGCCAGTAGTGCAACACCGACAGGCGCCCAGGGCTACACCTTC. Translation gives CASSATPTGAQGYTF.

The chain has TRBV6-1 and TRBJ2-5; TRBD2 matches 7 bases. V lost 1 base, J lost 4 bases, and 3 bases stayed unmatched. Germline V lookup: CDR1 MNHNS, CDR2 SASEGT. The CDR3 is 14 amino acids. CDR3 amino acids: CASSEGLAVETQYF. CDR3 DNA sequence: TGTGCCAGCAGTGAAGGGCTAGCGGTAGAGACCCAGTACTTC.

The chain employs TRBV23-1 and TRBJ2-5; 7 bases align to TRBD2. TRBV23-1 is an ORF; its function is uncertain. J lost 1 base, V lost 4 bases, and 9 bases had no gene match. The CDR3 loop spans 16 amino acids. CDR3 DNA sequence: TGCGCCAGCAGTCCCGGACTAGATCACTTCCAAGAGACCCAGTACTTC. Protein: CASSPGLDHFQETQYF.

This chain links TRBV27 with TRBJ1-2; maybe TRBD1 (5 bases). Germline CDR1 and CDR2: MNHEY and SMNVEV (reference sequence). Trimming shortened V by 3 bases and J by 4 bases, and 12 bases separated the two germline ends. The CDR3 extends over 14 amino acids. The CDR3 nucleotides read TGTGCCAGCAGTTTCACGGGGGTTGGCTATGGCTACACCTTC. This encodes CASSFTGVGYGYTF.

The chain uses TRBV7-2 and TRBJ1-5; D is possibly TRBD1 (6 bases). This CDR3 spans 14 amino acids. Trimming shortened V by 5 bases and J by 6 bases, and 14 bases separated the two germline ends. From germline, CDR1 is SGHTA and CDR2 FQGNSA. The CDR3 spells CASSGITGIQPQHF. The DNA for the CDR3 is TGTGCCAGCAGCGGAATAACAGGGATTCAGCCCCAGCATTTT.

For the CDR3, the DNA is TGTGCCAGCAGTCCAGAGTTCGGAGACTACGAGCAGTACTTC. This codes for CASSPEFGDYEQYF. The rearrangement uses TRBV27 and TRBJ2-7, with D unclear. The V and J ends lost 5 bases and 3 bases respectively, with 14 bases between them. The length of the CDR3 is 14 residues. Germline CDR1 and CDR2: MNHEY and SMNVEV (reference sequence).

This rearrangement joins TRBV7-9 to TRBJ1-6; 9 nucleotides match TRBD1. The CDR3 is made up of 15 amino acids. Germline-derived CDR1 and CDR2 are SEHNR and FQNEAQ (reference sequence). The V and J ends lost 5 bases and 10 bases, in that order; junction bases with no gene match: 9. The CDR3 coding sequence is TGTGCCAGCAGCCCGGGACAGGGAGGGCGCTCACCCCTCCACTTT. Translated: CASSPGQGGRSPLHF.

This chain connects TRBV27 to TRBJ2-5, with D possibly TRBD2 on 6 matching bases. V lost 6 bases, J lost 5 bases, and 19 bases lay in between. This CDR3 region has 15 residues. The V gene's germline CDR1 is MNHEY and CDR2 SMNVEV (reference sequence). The CDR3 protein is CASRAGMVGSETQYF. In nucleotides, the CDR3 is TGTGCCAGCAGGGCGGGAATGGTGGGTTCGGAGACCCAGTACTTC.

The chain is built from TRBV6-5 and TRBJ1-1, with a possible D match to TRBD1 (5 bases). The germline V and J ends were trimmed by 6 bases and 1 base, with 15 bases remaining between them. CDR1 and CDR2 (germline): MNHEY, SVGAGI. The CDR3 runs to 15 residues. CDR3 sequence (DNA): TGTGCCAGCAGACCCTCCGAACAGGCGAACACTGAAGCTTTCTTT. Encoded protein: CASRPSEQANTEAFF.

The chain links TRBV7-3 to TRBJ2-1, with a possible D match to TRBD2 (5 bases). This CDR3 contains 16 residues. The V gene's germline CDR1 is SGHTA and CDR2 FQGTGA. The V gene lost 4 bases and the J gene lost 1 base, with 14 bases spanning the gap. The CDR3 DNA reads TGTGCCAGCAGCTACCAAAGCGGAGTTTCCTACAATGAGCAGTTCTTC. It yields the protein CASSYQSGVSYNEQFF.